This TCR beta chain was captured by sequencing in a study of blood T cell repertoires in COVID-19. Unmatched junction bases numbered 1, after V lost 0 bases and J lost 4 bases. Looked up from germline, CDR1 is SGHRS and CDR2 is YFSETQ. The CDR3 has 15 amino acids. This table comes from immunoSEQ multiplex PCR, and its TCRdb copy is limited to in-frame clones, with some not included. Of about 270,000 clones in the sample, around nine tenths are singletons; the top ten hold around 9%. The gene calls are TRBV5-1 and TRBJ1-6; 7 nucleotides agree with TRBD1. Source material: peripheral blood. This TCR was recovered from a man aged 40-49 years with active or convalescent COVID-19. CDR3 sequence reads: CASSLGQGYNSPLHF. The CDR3 nucleotides read TGCGCCAGCAGCTTGGGACAGGGATATAATTCACCCCTCCACTTT. The whole variable domain, filled in from reference TRBV5-1 and TRBJ1-6, reads KAGVTQTPRYLIKTRGQQVTLSCSPISGHRSVSWYQQTPGQGLQFLFEYFSETQRNKGNFPGRFSGRQFSNSRSEMNVSTLELGDSALYLCASSLGQGYNSPLHFGNGTRLTVT.